What follows describes a single TCR beta chain. Its antigen is unknown. One base away there is no much larger clone; base qualities are not given. These data originate in a study of primary melanoma T cells and metastatic recurrence (dated by TCRdb to 2019 to 2021). Regarding the complete study: The cohort consisted of 150 to 250 primary melanomas of stage T2 to T4, each more than 1 mm thick. Whether T-cell fraction and T-cell repertoire clonality in primary melanoma tumors predicted patient outcome was tested in the study. Progression-free survival was the clinical outcome compared against the T-cell fraction measured by TCR beta sequencing. Histopathological grading of tumor-infiltrating lymphocytes was compared with the T-cell fraction derived from sequencing.

Results and caveats for the whole study, not just this receptor: Reportedly, adding T-cell fraction to tumor thickness improved progression-free survival prediction more than adding any other histopathological variable did. Progression-free survival was reportedly predicted by the tumor T-cell fraction independently of thickness, ulceration, mitotic rate and age. The authors presented an effective T-cell-mediated antitumor response in primary melanoma only as a suggestion and not as a demonstrated mechanism. Regardless of nodal disease, mitotic rate or ulceration status, a T-cell fraction above 20% appeared to be protective.

Patients had primary melanoma that had been surgically resected and was considered potentially curable but at risk of metastatic recurrence. The library was prepared using the immunoSEQ multiplex PCR assay. High-throughput sequencing of the T-cell receptor beta chain was performed on primary melanoma tumor tissue. In the original analysis: Among the repertoire analyses were the distribution of insertions and deletions and the sharing of TCRB CDR3 between samples. The predictive value of the T-cell fraction was ranked against histopathological variables by a gradient-boosted model. TCRdb re-hosts the immuneACCESS table, in-frame sequences only. Its copies lack some clones; in the studies checked, an unresolved V gene accounts for under half of them, and the cause for the rest is not known. Clone size and V and J calls were adopted from that table, with D and trimming inferred from the DNA. This sample gives about 1,300 clones in total; around 87% of them show up just once. The top ten clonotypes cover 3% to 4.5% of the sample.

V is shortened by 5 bases, J by 4 bases, and the region joining them spans 14 bases. There are 14 amino acids in the CDR3, from cysteine to phenylalanine inclusive. Of all the DNA, just the CDR3 is kept, 42 bases in frame from base 1. CDR1 LGHNT and CDR2 FRNRAP are derived from the germline V gene. The TCR sequence derives from a human donor with melanoma. Rearrangement joined TRBV12-5 to TRBJ2-5, with the D gene not confidently named. The sequencing sample was made of melanoma tumor tissue. The DNA sequence is as follows: TGTGCTAGTGGTCCCTTACAAGGATCAGAGACCCAGTACTTC. Its protein reads: CASGPLQGSETQYF.